Each of the 4 T cell receptor beta chains below was sequenced from the same sample in a study of CD8+ T cells in alopecia areata. Sorting of pooled cutaneous lymph node cells used CD4, CD8alpha, NKG2D, NKG2ACE and other markers. After isolation, RNA underwent reverse transcription to generate cDNA as the sequencing template. TCRdb's table, derived via immunoSEQ multiplex PCR, lists solely in-frame clones and lacks some. Singletons are absent from the sample, which has around 300,000 clones. Sequencing used CD4+ T cells sorted from a lymph node. The receptors derive from a C3H/HeJ mouse with alopecia areata. The strain is characterized by the MHC haplotype H2-k.

Concerning this clone: The gene names here belong to mouse. The DNA ends 4 residues before the CDR3 does, and the rest of the CDR3 is filled in from the germline J gene. The chain recombines TRBV13-1 with TRBJ2-1; D remains ambiguous. The CDR3 sequence is 14 residues long. V was cut by 5 bases and J by 0 bases, with 9 bases left in between. Per germline, CDR1 NSHNY and CDR2 SYGAGN. CDR3 loop: CASRTPHNYAEQFF. The sequenced part of the CDR3 DNA is TGTGCCAGCAGGACTCCCCATAACTATGCT.

As concerns this clone: Mouse names are used for the genes. The CDR3 end falls 4 residues outside the read, so it is completed with the germline J gene. In the same sample, other DNA sequences code for this CDR3. The rearrangement joins TRBV13-1 to TRBJ2-1; TRBD2 matches 8 bases. The CDR3 extends over 15 amino acids. Germline CDR1 reads NSHNY; CDR2 reads SYGAGN. The V gene end was trimmed by 2 bases and the J gene end by 1 base; junction bases not matched to a gene: 2. CDR3 loop: CASSEDWGNYAEQFF. CDR3 bases read: TGTGCCAGCAGTGAAGACTGGGGAAACTATGCT.

This clone has more than one count but fewer than ten. Gene names denote mouse genes. The CDR3 extends 4 residues past the end of the read, so its final part is completed from the germline J gene. The chain employs TRBV13-1 and TRBJ2-1; 8 bases align to TRBD1. The CDR3 spans 13 residues. Germline values: CDR1 NSHNY, CDR2 SYGAGN. Incomplete CDR3 DNA: TGTGCCAGCAGAAAGGACAGGGTAGCT. This gives the protein CASRKDRVA. The complete CDR3 sequence is CASRKDRVAEQFF.

Points on this clone: Gene names and germline match the mouse. The read terminates 4 residues ahead of where the CDR3 ends, so the germline J gene completes it. The chain uses TRBV31 and TRBJ1-2; D not resolved. The CDR3 totals 14 residues. CDR1 is GKSSPN, CDR2 SITVG, per germline. V lost 0 bases to trimming and J lost 1 base, with 9 bases between them. CDR3 DNA, as far as it was read: TGTGCCTGGAGTCTAGAGTACAGAAACTCC. Protein: CAWSLEYRNS. The full CDR3 protein reads CAWSLEYRNSDYTF.